These T cell receptor beta chains were read from a single sample in a study of cytomegalovirus exposure and HLA in healthy donors. Data came from immunoSEQ multiplex PCR; TCRdb stores just in-frame clones and leaves some out. The sample contains around 120,000 clones, around 68% of which appear only once. Material for sequencing was PBMCs. These receptors came from a woman aged 50 to 60 in good health and CMV-seropositive. CDR3s include the opening cysteine and the closing phenylalanine or tryptophan. A D gene is named only where the DNA matches it firmly. Part of the rows lack a size; the others show once, few, many or a class for expanded clones.

d_call j_call v_call clone_size cdr3_nt cdr3_aa
TRBD1 TRBJ2-3 TRBV18 - TGTGCCAGCTCACCAGTAACAGGGGGGACAGATACGCAGTATTTT CASSPVTGGTDTQYF
TRBD2 TRBJ2-7 TRBV6-1 - TGTGCCAGCAACCCGGGGGGTTACGAGCAGTACTTC CASNPGGYEQYF
- TRBJ1-3 TRBV6-5 - TGTGCCAGCAGTATCGACTCCTCTGGAAACACCATATATTTT CASSIDSSGNTIYF
- TRBJ2-3 TRBV19 - TGTGCCAGTAGTATAGCAGGCAGATCGCAGTATTTT CASSIAGRSQYF
- TRBJ2-2 TRBV7-8 - TGTGCCAGCAGTTCTTCCTCCGGGGAGCTGTTTTTT CASSSSSGELFF
- TRBJ1-5 TRBV30 - TGTGCCTGGAGTCACAGGGTGGGACAGCCCCAGCATTTT CAWSHRVGQPQHF
- TRBJ2-5 TRBV5-1 - TGCGCCAGCAGCTCGGCCGGGACACCGGGGGGAGAGACCCAGTACTTC CASSSAGTPGGETQYF
- TRBJ1-1 TRBV5-1 - TGCGCCAGCAGCTTGTTAGGGGGACGGTTGAACACTGAAGCTTTCTTT CASSLLGGRLNTEAFF
- TRBJ1-5 TRBV19 - TGTGCCAGTAGTACTTCTACGGGTGCCAATCAGCCCCAGCATTTT CASSTSTGANQPQHF
TRBD1 TRBJ1-2 TRBV11-2 few TGTGCCAGCAGCTTAAAAAATACAGGGGATAACTATGGCTACACCTTC CASSLKNTGDNYGYTF
- TRBJ2-3 TRBV19 once TGTGCCAGTAGTACCACCTATCTAGGCACAGATACGCAGTATTTT CASSTTYLGTDTQYF
TRBD2 TRBJ2-1 TRBV5-4 - TGTGCCAGCAGCGGCTTTGTAGCGGGGGGGGATTTGTTCTTC CASSGFVAGGDLFF
TRBD2 TRBJ2-2 TRBV18 - TGTGCCAGCTCACCATGGGGTAGCGGGGGGGTTGGAGGTCGGGAGCTGTTTTTT CASSPWGSGGVGGRELFF
- TRBJ1-1 TRBV5-1 few TGCGCCAGCACGAAGGGAGGGATGTTACAGGCTGAAGCTTTCTTT CASTKGGMLQAEAFF
- TRBJ1-4 TRBV4-1 once TGCGCCTCGACGCCGGGTGGGTTCGTTAATGAAAAACTGTTTTTT CASTPGGFVNEKLFF
TRBD1 TRBJ1-1 TRBV7-9 - TGTGCCAGCAGCTTTATGGTGGGGACAGGCGGGGCTTTCTTT CASSFMVGTGGAFF
TRBD2 TRBJ2-1 TRBV9 - TGTGCCAGCAGCGTAACAGGCGGGAGTTACAATGAGCAGTTCTTC CASSVTGGSYNEQFF
- TRBJ2-3 TRBV10-3 - TGTGCCATCAGGGGGGGAGAAGCAGATACGCAGTATTTT CAIRGGEADTQYF
- TRBJ2-6 TRBV11-3 once TGTGCCAGCAGCGGAGACTCTGGGGCCAACGTCCTGACTTTC CASSGDSGANVLTF
- TRBJ1-3 TRBV28 - TGTGCCAGCAGCCAAAACAGCTACTCTGGAAACACCATATATTTT CASSQNSYSGNTIYF
- TRBJ1-1 TRBV29-1 - TGCAGCGTGACCCAGACAGCCCCCACTGAAGCTTTCTTT CSVTQTAPTEAFF
TRBD1 TRBJ1-2 TRBV19 - TGTGCCAGTAGTATAGTGGGACAGACTGAGGGCTACACCTTC CASSIVGQTEGYTF
TRBD2 TRBJ2-2 TRBV12-5 once TGTGCTAGCCGATCCGGGACTAGCGGGAACACCGGGGAGCTGTTTTTT CASRSGTSGNTGELFF
TRBD1 TRBJ1-2 TRBV27 few TGTGCCAGCAGTTTGACAGGGGGCTTAGGCTACACCTTC CASSLTGGLGYTF
- TRBJ2-7 TRBV5-1 - TGCGCCAGCAGCCAATTGGACAGCGACTCCTACGAGCAGTACTTC CASSQLDSDSYEQYF
TRBD1 TRBJ2-7 TRBV27 - TGTGCCAGCAGTGCCTGGGACAGGCCCTACGAGCAGTACTTC CASSAWDRPYEQYF
TRBD1 TRBJ2-7 TRBV4-3 - TGCGCCAGCAGCCAGGGGACAGGGCCCTACGAGCAGTACTTC CASSQGTGPYEQYF
- TRBJ1-2 TRBV30 once TGTGCCTGGAGTGTCCTTCCTCCGGGTTTCCCTGATGGCTACACCTTC CAWSVLPPGFPDGYTF
TRBD1 TRBJ2-1 TRBV28 few TGTGCCAGCAGTTCAGCCGGGACAGGGACCTCCTACAATGAGCAGTTCTTC CASSSAGTGTSYNEQFF
- TRBJ1-5 TRBV5-1 - TGCGCCAGCAGCTTCTCTAGCAATCAGCCCCAGCATTTT CASSFSSNQPQHF
TRBD2 TRBJ2-2 TRBV5-6 once TGTGCCAGCAGCTTGGTAGCGGGAGTGTACGGGGAGCTGTTTTTT CASSLVAGVYGELFF
TRBD2 TRBJ2-1 TRBV9 - TGTGCCAGCAGCGTAAACAGCGGGAGTTACAATGAGCAGTTCTTC CASSVNSGSYNEQFF
TRBD2 TRBJ2-7 TRBV9 once TGTGCCAGCAGCGTAAGGGCGCGGGGGGGTGAGCAGTACTTC CASSVRARGGEQYF
- TRBJ1-2 TRBV5-4 few TGTGCCAGCAGCCCTGCAGGGGCATATGGCTACACCTTC CASSPAGAYGYTF
- TRBJ2-7 TRBV25-1 - TGTGCCAGCAGCCTGGCGGGGACCTACGAGCAGTACTTC CASSLAGTYEQYF
TRBD1 TRBJ2-7 TRBV19 - TGTGCCAGTAGTCAGACAGGGGGCTCAAGCGAGCAGTACTTC CASSQTGGSSEQYF
- TRBJ2-7 TRBV7-2 - TGTGCCAGCAGCCCTCCCCGGGACGAGCAGTACTTC CASSPPRDEQYF
TRBD2 TRBJ2-7 TRBV9 - TGTGCCAGCAGCGCGACCGGGACTAGCGGGTCCTACGAGCAGTACTTC CASSATGTSGSYEQYF
TRBD1 TRBJ1-3 TRBV7-9 - TGTGCCAGCAGCCAGGACAGGTTCTCTGGAAACACCATATATTTT CASSQDRFSGNTIYF
TRBD1 TRBJ1-2 TRBV5-8 - TGTGCCAGCACCTCGGGACAGGGTTTGAGTGGCTACACCTTC CASTSGQGLSGYTF
- TRBJ1-2 TRBV7-2 - TGTGCCAGCAGCCGAAGGGGTGATGGCTACACCTTC CASSRRGDGYTF
- TRBJ1-1 TRBV5-1 - TGCGCCAGCAGCTTTTACAGGCTCCGGGAGGCTGAAGCTTTCTTT CASSFYRLREAEAFF
TRBD1 TRBJ1-1 TRBV29-1 - TGCAGCGCCGAGGGACAGGGTCCTGAAGCTTTCTTT CSAEGQGPEAFF
- TRBJ1-2 TRBV18 - TGTGCCAGCTCACTGGATACTGGACAGTCCTATGGCTACACCTTC CASSLDTGQSYGYTF
TRBD2 TRBJ2-3 TRBV7-2 - TGTGCCAGCAGCCTCGGACTAGCGGGGATCACAGATACGCAGTATTTT CASSLGLAGITDTQYF
- TRBJ1-2 TRBV5-1 - TGCGCCAGCAGCCCGCGGACAGATTTTAACTATGGCTACACCTTC CASSPRTDFNYGYTF
- TRBJ1-2 TRBV5-4 - TGTGCCAGCAGCCGGTCGTTGGGGAGCTATGGCTACACCTTC CASSRSLGSYGYTF
TRBD2 TRBJ2-5 TRBV5-4 - TGTGCCAGCAGCTTGGCCGGTACTAGCGGGAGGGAGACCCAGTACTTC CASSLAGTSGRETQYF
TRBD1 TRBJ1-5 TRBV5-4 - TGTGCCAGCAGTTCGACAGGGGATAGCAATCAGCCCCAGCATTTT CASSSTGDSNQPQHF
TRBD1 TRBJ1-1 TRBV29-1 - TGCAGCGTCCATACCGGGACAGGGGTTAACACTGAAGCTTTCTTT CSVHTGTGVNTEAFF